These T cell receptor beta chains were read from a single sample in a study of molecular identifiers for immune sequencing clone quantification. A single record per CDR3 protein comes from TCRdb applying MiXCR to the PCR reads. The data show about 320,000 distinct CDR3 sequences, about 22% seen once. The sample comprised naive CD8+ T cells from blood, with Jurkat cell RNA spiked in. These receptors originate from a human donor in good health. Some libraries in this study had Jurkat cell RNA spiked in. Both conserved end residues are part of each CDR3. A D gene is named only where the DNA matches it firmly. Size is omitted from some rows. Given values are once, few, many or a class for expanded clones.

j_call | v_call | d_call | clone_size | cdr3_aa | cdr3_nt
TRBJ2-7 | TRBV12-3/TRBV12-4 | . | many | CASSFSGAYEQYF | TGTGCCAGCAGTTTTTCGGGAGCCTACGAGCAGTACTTC
TRBJ2-4 | TRBV6-1 | TRBD1 | many | CASNQIDRGHKNIQYF | TGTGCCAGCAATCAGATTGACAGGGGCCATAAAAACATTCAGTACTTC
TRBJ1-5 | TRBV12-3/TRBV12-4 | TRBD1 | many | CASSLQGNNQPQHF | TGTGCCAGCAGTCTACAGGGGAACAATCAGCCCCAGCATTTT
TRBJ2-4 | TRBV4-2 | . | many | CASAGFFEPKNIQYF | TGTGCCAGCGCAGGGTTTTTCGAACCCAAAAACATTCAGTACTTC
TRBJ1-3 | TRBV7-6 | . | few | CASSSLTLPAIYF | TGTGCCAGCAGCTCACTCACCTTACCTGCCATATATTTT
TRBJ2-2 | TRBV12-3/TRBV12-4 | TRBD1 | many | CASRNGQGAVGELFF | TGTGCCAGCAGAAACGGACAGGGGGCCGTCGGGGAGCTGTTTTTT
TRBJ1-1 | TRBV28 | . | . | CASSFPTPVRNAPVTEAFF | TGTGCCAGCAGTTTCCCCACCCCAGTAAGGAACGCGCCCGTCACTGAAGCTTTCTTT
TRBJ1-2 | TRBV5-5 | TRBD1 | many | CASSLAPAGGQGYGYTF | TGTGCCAGCAGCTTGGCTCCGGCAGGGGGCCAGGGCTATGGCTACACCTTC
TRBJ1-4 | TRBV4-1 | . | many | CASSQDLIINEKLFF | TGCGCCAGCAGCCAAGACTTGATAATTAATGAAAAACTGTTTTTT
TRBJ2-7 | TRBV10-2 | . | few | CASSNWGAGYEQYF | TGCGCCAGCAGCAACTGGGGGGCCGGCTACGAGCAGTACTTC
TRBJ2-2 | TRBV24-1 | . | many | CATSDLRDTGELFF | TGTGCCACCAGTGATTTGCGAGACACCGGGGAGCTGTTTTTT
TRBJ1-1 | TRBV5-6 | . | many | CASSLVRHLNTEAFF | TGTGCCAGCAGCTTGGTCCGGCACTTGAACACTGAAGCTTTCTTT
TRBJ2-6 | TRBV28 | . | . | CASSLWGAGANVPTF | .
TRBJ2-7 | TRBV18 | . | few | CASSPPVAGPSSEQYF | TGTGCCAGCTCACCACCGGTCGCGGGGCCCTCGTCCGAGCAGTACTTC
TRBJ1-5 | TRBV19 | . | . | CASSMSGPSQPQHF | TGTGCCAGTAGTATGTCAGGGCCTAGCCAGCCCCAGCATTTT
TRBJ2-7 | TRBV27 | . | . | CASSLGGYSYEQYF | TGTGCCAGCAGTTTAGGCGGGTATTCCTACGAGCAGTACTTC
TRBJ1-1 | TRBV6-2/TRBV6-3 | . | many | CASSYRPGNREAFF | TGTGCCAGCAGTTACCGTCCGGGGAACAGAGAAGCTTTCTTT
TRBJ2-7 | TRBV7-9 | . | few | CASSSYDRLGFEQYF | TGTGCCAGCAGCTCCTACGACAGGTTGGGATTCGAGCAGTACTTC
TRBJ2-3 | TRBV15 | . | many | CATSSTEGGAASDTQYF | TGTGCCACCAGCAGTACAGAGGGGGGCGCGGCTTCAGATACGCAGTATTTT
TRBJ2-5 | TRBV30 | TRBD1 | few | CAWDGTGKETQYF | TGTGCCTGGGATGGGACAGGGAAAGAGACCCAGTACTTC
TRBJ1-5 | TRBV4-1 | . | few | CASSDRQGNQPQHF | TGCGCCAGCAGCGATCGACAGGGCAATCAGCCCCAGCATTTT
TRBJ2-1 | TRBV24-1 | TRBD1 | many | CATSDAGGPEQFF | TGTGCCACCAGTGATGCAGGGGGTCCCGAGCAGTTCTTC
TRBJ1-5 | TRBV27 | . | many | CASSLGGGGDQPQHF | TGTGCCAGCAGTTTAGGGGGGGGCGGGGATCAGCCCCAGCATTTT
TRBJ2-1 | TRBV30 | TRBD2 | few | CACQTSGSYEQFF | TGTGCCTGCCAGACTAGCGGGAGCTATGAGCAGTTCTTC
TRBJ1-6 | TRBV7-9 | . | few | CASSPWGDSPLHF | TGTGCCAGCAGCCCCTGGGGGGACTCACCCCTCCACTTT